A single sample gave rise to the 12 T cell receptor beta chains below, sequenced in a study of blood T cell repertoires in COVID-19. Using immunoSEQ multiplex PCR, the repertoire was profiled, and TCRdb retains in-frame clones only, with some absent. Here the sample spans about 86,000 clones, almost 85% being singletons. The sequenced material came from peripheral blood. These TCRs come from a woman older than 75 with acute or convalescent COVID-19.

CDR3 coding DNA: TGTGCCAGCAGCTTAGCTGTAGCGGGAGGATACTACAATGAGCAGTTCTTC. Translation: CASSLAVAGGYYNEQFF. This rearrangement joins TRBV7-9 to TRBJ2-1; TRBD2 aligns across 10 bases. Unmatched junction bases numbered 5, after V lost 0 bases and J lost 3 bases. CDR1 is SEHNR, CDR2 FQNEAQ, per germline (reference sequence). There are 17 residues in the CDR3.

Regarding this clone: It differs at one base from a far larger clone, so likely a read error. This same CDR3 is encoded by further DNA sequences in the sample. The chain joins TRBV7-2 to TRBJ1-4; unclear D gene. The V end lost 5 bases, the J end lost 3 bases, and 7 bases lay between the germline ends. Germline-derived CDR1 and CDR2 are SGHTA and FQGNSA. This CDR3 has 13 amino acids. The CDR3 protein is CASSPSPNEKLFF. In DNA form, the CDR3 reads TGTGCCAGCAGCCCCTCCCCTAATGAAAAACTGTTTTTT.

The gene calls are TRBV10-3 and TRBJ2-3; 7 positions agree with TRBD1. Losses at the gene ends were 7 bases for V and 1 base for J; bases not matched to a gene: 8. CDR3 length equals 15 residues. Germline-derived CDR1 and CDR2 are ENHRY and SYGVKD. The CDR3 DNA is TGTGCCATCACGAAAGGGGGCTCAGGCACAGATACGCAGTATTTT. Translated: CAITKGGSGTDTQYF.

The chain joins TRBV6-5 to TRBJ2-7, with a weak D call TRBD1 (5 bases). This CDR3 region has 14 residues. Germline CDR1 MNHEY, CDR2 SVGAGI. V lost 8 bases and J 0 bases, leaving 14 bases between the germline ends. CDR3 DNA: TGTGCCAGCTTAAGGGGATACCCCTCCTACGAGCAGTACTTC. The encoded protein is CASLRGYPSYEQYF.

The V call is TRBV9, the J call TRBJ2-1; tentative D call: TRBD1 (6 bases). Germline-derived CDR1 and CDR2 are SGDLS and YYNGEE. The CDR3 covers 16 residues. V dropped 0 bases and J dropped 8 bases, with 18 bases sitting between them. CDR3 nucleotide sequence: TGTGCCAGCAGCGTAGCTTTAGGACAGACTGACGATGAGCAGTTCTTC. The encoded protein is CASSVALGQTDDEQFF.

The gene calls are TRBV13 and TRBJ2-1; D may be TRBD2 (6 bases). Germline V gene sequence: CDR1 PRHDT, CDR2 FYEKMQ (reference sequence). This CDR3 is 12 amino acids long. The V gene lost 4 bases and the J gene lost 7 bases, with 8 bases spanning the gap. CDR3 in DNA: TGTGCCAGCAGCTGGGACTTGAATGAGCAGTTCTTC. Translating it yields CASSWDLNEQFF.

CDR3 residues: CASSYYSGGLGGTQYF. CDR3 coding DNA: TGTGCCAGCAGCTACTATAGCGGGGGGCTTGGTGGTACGCAGTATTTT. The gene calls are TRBV3-1 (or the pseudogene TRBV3-2) and TRBJ2-3; 10 nucleotides match TRBD2. CDR1 and CDR2 (germline): LGHDT, YNNKEL (reference sequence). The trim removed 5 bases at V and 8 bases at J, leaving 13 bases unmatched. The length of the CDR3 is 16 residues.

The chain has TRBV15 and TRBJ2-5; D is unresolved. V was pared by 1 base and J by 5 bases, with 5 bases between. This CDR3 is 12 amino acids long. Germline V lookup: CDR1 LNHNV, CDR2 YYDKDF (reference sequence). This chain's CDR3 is CATSRVVETQYF. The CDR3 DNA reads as TGTGCCACCAGCAGAGTAGTGGAGACCCAGTACTTC.

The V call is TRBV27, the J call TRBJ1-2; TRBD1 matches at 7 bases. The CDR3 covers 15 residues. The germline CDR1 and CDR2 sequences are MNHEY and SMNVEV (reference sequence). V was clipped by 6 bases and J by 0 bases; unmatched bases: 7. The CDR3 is CASRRGPSANYGYTF. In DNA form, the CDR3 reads TGTGCCAGCAGAAGGGGGCCCTCAGCTAACTATGGCTACACCTTC.

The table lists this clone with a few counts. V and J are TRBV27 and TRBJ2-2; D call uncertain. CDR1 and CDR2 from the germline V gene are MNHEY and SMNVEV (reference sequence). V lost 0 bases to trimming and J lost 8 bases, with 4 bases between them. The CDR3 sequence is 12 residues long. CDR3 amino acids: CASSLSRGELFF. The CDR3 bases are TGTGCCAGCAGTTTATCGAGGGGGGAGCTGTTTTTT.

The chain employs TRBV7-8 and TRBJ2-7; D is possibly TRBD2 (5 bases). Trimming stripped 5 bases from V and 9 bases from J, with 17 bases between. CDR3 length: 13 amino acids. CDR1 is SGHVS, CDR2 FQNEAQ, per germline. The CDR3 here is CASSAGLLERQYF. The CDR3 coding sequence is TGTGCCAGCAGCGCCGGACTGTTGGAGAGGCAGTACTTC.

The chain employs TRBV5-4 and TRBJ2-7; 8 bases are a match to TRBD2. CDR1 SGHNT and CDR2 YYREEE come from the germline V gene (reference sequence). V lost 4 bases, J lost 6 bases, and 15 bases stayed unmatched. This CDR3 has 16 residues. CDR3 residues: CASSPGQRGGLAEQYF. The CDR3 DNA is TGTGCCAGCAGCCCGGGCCAACGGGGGGGTCTCGCCGAGCAGTACTTC.